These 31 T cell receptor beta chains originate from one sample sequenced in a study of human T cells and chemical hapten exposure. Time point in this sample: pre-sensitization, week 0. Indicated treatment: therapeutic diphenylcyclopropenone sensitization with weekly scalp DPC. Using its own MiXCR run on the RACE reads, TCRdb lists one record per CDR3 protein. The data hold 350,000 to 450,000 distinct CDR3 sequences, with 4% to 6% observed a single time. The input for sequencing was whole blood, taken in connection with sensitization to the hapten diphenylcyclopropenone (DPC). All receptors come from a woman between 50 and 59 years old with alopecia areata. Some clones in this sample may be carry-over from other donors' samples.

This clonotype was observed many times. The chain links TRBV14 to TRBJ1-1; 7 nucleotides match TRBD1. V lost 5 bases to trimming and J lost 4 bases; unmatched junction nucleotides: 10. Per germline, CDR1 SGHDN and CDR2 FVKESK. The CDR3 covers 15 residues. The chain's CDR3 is CASSFLQGSGTEAFF. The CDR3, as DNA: TGTGCCAGCAGCTTCCTACAGGGGTCGGGCACTGAAGCTTTCTTT.

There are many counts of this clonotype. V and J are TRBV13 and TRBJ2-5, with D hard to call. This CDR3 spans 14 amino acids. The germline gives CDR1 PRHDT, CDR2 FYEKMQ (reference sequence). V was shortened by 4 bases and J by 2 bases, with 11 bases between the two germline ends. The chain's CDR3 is CASSSPTEQETQYF. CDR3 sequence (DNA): TGTGCCAGCAGCTCCCCGACGGAACAAGAGACCCAGTACTTC.

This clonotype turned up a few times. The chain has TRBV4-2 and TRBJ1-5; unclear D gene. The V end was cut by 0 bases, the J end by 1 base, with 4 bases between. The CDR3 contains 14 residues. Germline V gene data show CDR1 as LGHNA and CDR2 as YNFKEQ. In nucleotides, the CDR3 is TGTGCCAGCAGCCAAGATTTCAGCAATCAGCCCCAGCATTTT. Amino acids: CASSQDFSNQPQHF.

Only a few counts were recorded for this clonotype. The CDR3 DNA reads as TGCAGTGCTAGAGCCATATCCGGGACAGGGGGCTGGGATGAGCAGTTCTTC. Residues: CSARAISGTGGWDEQFF. The chain joins TRBV20-1 to TRBJ2-1; 12 nucleotides line up with TRBD1. V was clipped by 1 base and J by 8 bases; unmatched bases: 12. CDR3 size: 17 residues. Germline V gene data show CDR1 as DFQATT and CDR2 as SNEGSKA (reference sequence).

The CDR3 region has the DNA TGTGCCAGCAGCTTGGGTCCAGCGAGTCGGCCCCAGCATTTT. Translation gives CASSLGPASRPQHF. The J gene is TRBJ1-5, the V gene TRBV5-4; the D is unclear. V lost 0 bases and J 9 bases, leaving 13 bases between the germline ends. Germline V gene data show CDR1 as SGHNT and CDR2 as YYREEE (reference sequence). The CDR3 is 14 residues long.

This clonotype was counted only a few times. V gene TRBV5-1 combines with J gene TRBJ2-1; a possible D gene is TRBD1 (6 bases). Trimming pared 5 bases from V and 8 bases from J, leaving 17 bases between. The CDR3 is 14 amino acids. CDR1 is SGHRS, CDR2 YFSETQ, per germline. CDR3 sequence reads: CASSLHPGADEQFF. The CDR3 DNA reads TGCGCCAGCAGTCTCCACCCAGGGGCCGATGAGCAGTTCTTC.

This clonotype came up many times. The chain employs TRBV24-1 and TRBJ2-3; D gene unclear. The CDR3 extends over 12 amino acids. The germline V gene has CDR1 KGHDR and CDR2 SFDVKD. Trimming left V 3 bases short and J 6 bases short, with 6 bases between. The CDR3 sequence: CATSDVGDTQYF. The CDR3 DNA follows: TGTGCCACCAGTGATGTCGGGGATACGCAGTATTTT.

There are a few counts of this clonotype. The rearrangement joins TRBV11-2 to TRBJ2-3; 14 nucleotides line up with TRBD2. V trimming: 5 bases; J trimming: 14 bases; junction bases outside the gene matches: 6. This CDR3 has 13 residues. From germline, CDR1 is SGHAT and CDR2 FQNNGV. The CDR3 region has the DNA TGTGCCAGCAGCGCCGGGACTAGCGGGAGCCCGTATTTT. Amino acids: CASSAGTSGSPYF.

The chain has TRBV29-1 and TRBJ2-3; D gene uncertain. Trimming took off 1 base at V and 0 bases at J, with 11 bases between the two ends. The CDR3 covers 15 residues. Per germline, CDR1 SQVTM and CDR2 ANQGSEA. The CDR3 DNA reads TGCAGCGTTGAAGGGTCTGGATATAGCACAGATACGCAGTATTTT. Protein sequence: CSVEGSGYSTDTQYF.

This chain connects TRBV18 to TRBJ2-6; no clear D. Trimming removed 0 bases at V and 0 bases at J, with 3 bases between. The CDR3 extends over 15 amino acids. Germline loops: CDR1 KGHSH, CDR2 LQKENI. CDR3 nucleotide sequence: TGTGCCAGCTCACCACCTTTCTCTGGGGCCAACGTCCTGACTTTC. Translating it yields CASSPPFSGANVLTF.

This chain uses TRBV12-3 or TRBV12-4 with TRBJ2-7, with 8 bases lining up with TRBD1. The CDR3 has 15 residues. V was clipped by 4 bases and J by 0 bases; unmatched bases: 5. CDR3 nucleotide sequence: TGTGCCAGCAGTTGGGCCCAGGGGGCCTCCTACGAGCAGTACTTC. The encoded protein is CASSWAQGASYEQYF.

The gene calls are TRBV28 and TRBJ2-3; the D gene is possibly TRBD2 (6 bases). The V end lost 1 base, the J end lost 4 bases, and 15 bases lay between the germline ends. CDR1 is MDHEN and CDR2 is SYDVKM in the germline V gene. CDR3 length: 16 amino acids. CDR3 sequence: CASSLLSGAGADTQYF. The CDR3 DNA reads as TGTGCCAGCAGTTTATTAAGCGGAGCGGGCGCAGATACGCAGTATTTT.

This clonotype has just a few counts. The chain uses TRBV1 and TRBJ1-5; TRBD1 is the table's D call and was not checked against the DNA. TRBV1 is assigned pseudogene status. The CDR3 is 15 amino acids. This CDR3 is CTRFRGPTSNQPQHF. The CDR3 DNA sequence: TGCACCAGATTCAGGGGTCCTACTAGCAATCAGCCCCAGCATTTT.

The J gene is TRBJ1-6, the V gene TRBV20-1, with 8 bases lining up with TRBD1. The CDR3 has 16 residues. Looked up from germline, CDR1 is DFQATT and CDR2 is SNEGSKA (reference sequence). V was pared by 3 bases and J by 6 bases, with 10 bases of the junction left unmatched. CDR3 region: CSASYPQGALNSPLHF. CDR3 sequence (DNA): TGCAGTGCTAGTTACCCTCAGGGGGCGCTTAATTCACCCCTCCACTTT.

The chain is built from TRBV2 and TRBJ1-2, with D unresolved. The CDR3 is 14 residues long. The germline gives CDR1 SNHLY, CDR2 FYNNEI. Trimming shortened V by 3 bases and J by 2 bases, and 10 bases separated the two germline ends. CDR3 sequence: CASSDISSNYGYTF. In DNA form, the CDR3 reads TGTGCCAGCAGTGATATCAGTTCCAACTATGGCTACACCTTC.

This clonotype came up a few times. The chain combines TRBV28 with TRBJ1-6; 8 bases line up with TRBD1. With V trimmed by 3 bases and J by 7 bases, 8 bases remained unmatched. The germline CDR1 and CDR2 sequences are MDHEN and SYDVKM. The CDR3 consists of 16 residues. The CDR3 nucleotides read TGTGCCAGCAGTTTGACCCGACAGGGGCTAAATTCACCCCTCCACTTT. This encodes CASSLTRQGLNSPLHF.

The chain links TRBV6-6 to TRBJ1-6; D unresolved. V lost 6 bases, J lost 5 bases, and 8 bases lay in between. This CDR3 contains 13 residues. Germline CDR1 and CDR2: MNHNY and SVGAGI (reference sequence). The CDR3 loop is CASRGTDNSPLHF. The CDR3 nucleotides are TGTGCCAGCAGGGGTACGGATAATTCACCCCTCCACTTT.

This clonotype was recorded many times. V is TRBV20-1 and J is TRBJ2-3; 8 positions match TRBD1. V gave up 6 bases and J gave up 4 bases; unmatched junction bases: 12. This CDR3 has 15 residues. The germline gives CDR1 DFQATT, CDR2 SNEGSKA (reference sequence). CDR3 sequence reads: CSAPPQGARSDTQYF. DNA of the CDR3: TGCAGTGCCCCCCCCCAGGGGGCGCGTTCAGATACGCAGTATTTT.

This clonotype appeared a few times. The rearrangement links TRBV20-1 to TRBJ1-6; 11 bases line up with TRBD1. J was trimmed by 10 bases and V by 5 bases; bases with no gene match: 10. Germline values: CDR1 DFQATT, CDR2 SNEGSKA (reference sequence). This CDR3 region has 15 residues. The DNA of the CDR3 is TGCAGTGCTTCGGACAGGGGGCGACGGCAATCACCCCTCCACTTT. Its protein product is CSASDRGRRQSPLHF.

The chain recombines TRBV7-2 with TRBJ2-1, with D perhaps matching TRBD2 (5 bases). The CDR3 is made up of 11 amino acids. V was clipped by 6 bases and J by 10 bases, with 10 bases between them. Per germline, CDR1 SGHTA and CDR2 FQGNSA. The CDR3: CASSPGSEQFF. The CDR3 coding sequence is TGTGCCAGCAGTCCGGGGTCAGAGCAGTTCTTC.

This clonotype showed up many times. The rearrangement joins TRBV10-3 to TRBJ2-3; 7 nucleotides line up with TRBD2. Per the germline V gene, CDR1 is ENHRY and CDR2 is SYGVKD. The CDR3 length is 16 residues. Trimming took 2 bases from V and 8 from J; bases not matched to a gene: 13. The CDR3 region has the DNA TGTGCCATCAGTGAGCCCCTCATGGGGGAGGGAGGTACGCAGTATTTT. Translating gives CAISEPLMGEGGTQYF.

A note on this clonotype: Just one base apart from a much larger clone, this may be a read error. For the CDR3, the DNA is TGTGTCGTTCAAACTCCGAGATTGTCCTACGAGCAGTACTTC. Encoded protein: CVVQTPRLSYEQYF. The rearrangement uses TRBV28 and TRBJ2-7, with D uncertain. Germline V gene sequence: CDR1 MDHEN, CDR2 SYDVKM. The CDR3 covers 14 residues.

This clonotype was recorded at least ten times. Here the CDR3 DNA reads TGCGCCAGCAGTGCGGGGCTAAACACTGAAGCTTTCTTT. Translated, it gives CASSAGLNTEAFF. The rearrangement joins TRBV10-1 to TRBJ1-1; the D gene is possibly TRBD1 (5 bases). Between the trimmed V and J ends, which lost 4 bases and 2 bases, there was a span of 8 bases. This CDR3 region has 13 residues. Germline CDR1 reads WNHNN; CDR2 reads SYGVQD (reference sequence).

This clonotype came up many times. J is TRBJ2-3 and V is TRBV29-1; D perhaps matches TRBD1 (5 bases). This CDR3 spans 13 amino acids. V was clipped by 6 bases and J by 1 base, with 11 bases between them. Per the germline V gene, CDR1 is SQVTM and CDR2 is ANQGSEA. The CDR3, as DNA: TGCAGCGTCAGGGAATGGGGCACAGATACGCAGTATTTT. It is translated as CSVREWGTDTQYF.

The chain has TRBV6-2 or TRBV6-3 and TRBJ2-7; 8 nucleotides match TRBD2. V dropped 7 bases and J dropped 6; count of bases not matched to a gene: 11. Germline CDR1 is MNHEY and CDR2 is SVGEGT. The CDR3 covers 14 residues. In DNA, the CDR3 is TGTGCCAGCACCCTAGCGGGTCTAATCTCCGAGCAGTACTTC. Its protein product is CASTLAGLISEQYF.

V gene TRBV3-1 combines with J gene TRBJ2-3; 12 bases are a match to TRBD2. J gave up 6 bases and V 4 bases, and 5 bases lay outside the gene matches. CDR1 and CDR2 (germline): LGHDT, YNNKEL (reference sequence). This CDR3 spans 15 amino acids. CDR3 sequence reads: CASSPRLAGDDTQYF. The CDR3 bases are TGTGCCAGCAGCCCAAGACTAGCGGGAGATGATACGCAGTATTTT.

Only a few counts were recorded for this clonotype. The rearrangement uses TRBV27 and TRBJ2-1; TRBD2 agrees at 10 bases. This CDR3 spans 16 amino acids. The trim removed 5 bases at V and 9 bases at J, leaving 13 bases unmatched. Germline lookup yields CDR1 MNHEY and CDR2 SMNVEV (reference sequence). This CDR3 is CASSASGRKTLSEQFF. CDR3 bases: TGTGCCAGCAGTGCTAGCGGGAGAAAAACATTGAGTGAGCAGTTCTTC.

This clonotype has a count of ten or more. CDR3 in DNA: TGTGCCAGCAGCCCTGACAGGGCTCGAGGCTACACCTTC. This codes for CASSPDRARGYTF. The V and J genes are TRBV13 and TRBJ1-2; TRBD1 agrees at 7 bases. The CDR3 loop spans 13 amino acids. Trimming at V came to 5 bases and at J to 8 bases, leaving 8 bases not matched to a gene. Germline assignment: CDR1 PRHDT and CDR2 FYEKMQ (reference sequence).

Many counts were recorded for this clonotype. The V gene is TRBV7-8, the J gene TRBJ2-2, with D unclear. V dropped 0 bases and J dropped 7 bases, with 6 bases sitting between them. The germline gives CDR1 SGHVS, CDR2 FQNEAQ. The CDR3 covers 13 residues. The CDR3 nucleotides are TGTGCCAGCAGCTTAGCTTGGTACGGGGAGCTGTTTTTT. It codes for CASSLAWYGELFF. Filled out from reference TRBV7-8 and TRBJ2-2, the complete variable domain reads GAGVSQSPRYKVAKRGQDVALRCDPISGHVSLFWYQQALGQGPEFLTYFQNEAQLDKSGLPSDRFFAERPEGSVSTLKIQRTQQEDSAVYLCASSLAWYGELFFGEGSRLTVL.

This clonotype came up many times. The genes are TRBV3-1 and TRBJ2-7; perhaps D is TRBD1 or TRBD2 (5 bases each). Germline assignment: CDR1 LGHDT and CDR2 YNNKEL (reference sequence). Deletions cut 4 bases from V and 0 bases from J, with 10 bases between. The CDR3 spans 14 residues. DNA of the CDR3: TGTGCCAGCAGCCGACGGGACGGCTCCTACGAGCAGTACTTC. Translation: CASSRRDGSYEQYF.

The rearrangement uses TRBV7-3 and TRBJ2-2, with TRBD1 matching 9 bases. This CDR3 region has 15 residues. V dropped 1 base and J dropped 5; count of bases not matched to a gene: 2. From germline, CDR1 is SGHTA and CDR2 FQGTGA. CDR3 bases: TGTGCCAGCAGCTTAATAGGACAGGGGACCGGGGAGCTGTTTTTT. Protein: CASSLIGQGTGELFF.